What follows are 28 T cell receptor beta chains derived from one specimen sequenced in a study of blood T cell repertoires in COVID-19. Clones were sequenced by immunoSEQ multiplex PCR, and TCRdb holds only the in-frame ones, with some missing. The sample contains tens of thousands of clones, roughly 80% of which appear only once. The sequenced sample consisted of peripheral blood. The receptors come from a man older than 75 with active or convalescent COVID-19.

This clone appeared a single time. The rearrangement uses TRBV11-2 and TRBJ2-3; D possibly corresponds to TRBD1 (6 bases). This CDR3 contains 14 residues. The V end was cut by 1 base, the J end by 4 bases, with 9 bases between. Germline CDR1 reads SGHAT; CDR2 reads FQNNGV. CDR3 sequence reads: CASSLVRGADTQYF. The DNA for the CDR3 is TGTGCCAGCAGCTTAGTCAGGGGTGCAGATACGCAGTATTTT.

The V gene is TRBV24-1, the J gene TRBJ1-6, with D possibly being TRBD1 (6 bases). This CDR3 has 16 amino acids. Germline V CDR1 and CDR2: KGHDR, SFDVKD. Trimming cost V 2 bases and J 7 bases, with 14 bases left between them. The CDR3 DNA reads TGTGCCACCAGTGATTCCAGGGGCGCCGCCAATTCACCCCTCCACTTT. It yields the protein CATSDSRGAANSPLHF.

The DNA for the CDR3 is TGTGCCAGCAGTTACTCGGGACAGGTAGGCAATCAGCCCCAGCATTTT. Translation: CASSYSGQVGNQPQHF. The V gene is TRBV6-6, the J gene TRBJ1-5; 8 positions agree with TRBD1. This CDR3 comprises 16 residues. V was clipped by 0 bases and J by 2 bases; unmatched bases: 3. The germline gives CDR1 MNHNY, CDR2 SVGAGI (reference sequence).

The chain links TRBV15 to TRBJ1-1; TRBD1 is a possible D gene (5 bases). Germline V gives CDR1 LNHNV, CDR2 YYDKDF (reference sequence). V shed 0 bases and J shed 1 base, with 15 bases lying between them. CDR3 size: 17 residues. The DNA for the CDR3 is TGTGCCACCAGCAGAGATGGGGGGTTCCCCGCGAACACTGAAGCTTTCTTT. This translates into CATSRDGGFPANTEAFF.

CDR3 bases: TGTGCCAGCAGCGTCAGGGGAGGCACAGATACGCAGTATTTT. As protein: CASSVRGGTDTQYF. This rearrangement joins TRBV9 to TRBJ2-3; a possible D gene is TRBD1 (6 bases). CDR3 length equals 14 residues. Trimming took off 2 bases at V and 1 base at J, with 8 bases between the two ends. From germline, CDR1 is SGDLS and CDR2 YYNGEE.

A few counts support this clone. The J gene is TRBJ1-1, the V gene TRBV6-4; a weak D match, TRBD1 (5 bases). Germline loops: CDR1 MRHNA, CDR2 SNTAGT. The CDR3 loop spans 13 amino acids. V was trimmed by 6 bases and J by 1 base, leaving 9 bases between them. CDR3 amino acids: CASSRTGNTEAFF. In DNA, the CDR3 is TGTGCCAGCAGCCGTACAGGGAACACTGAAGCTTTCTTT.

The count of this clone is one. This chain links TRBV28 with TRBJ2-7; 9 bases agree with TRBD1. The CDR3 extends over 15 amino acids. With V trimmed by 6 bases and J by 7 bases, 13 bases remained unmatched. The germline CDR1 and CDR2 sequences are MDHEN and SYDVKM. The chain's CDR3 is CASRARQGVGGEQYF. The CDR3 nucleotides are TGTGCCAGCAGAGCCAGACAGGGGGTGGGTGGAGAGCAGTACTTC.

This clone was found once. The chain joins TRBV7-9 to TRBJ1-2; 11 bases map to TRBD1. The CDR3 consists of 13 residues. V shed 6 bases, J shed 8 bases, and the junction held 5 bases outside the gene matches. Germline values: CDR1 SEHNR, CDR2 FQNEAQ (reference sequence). CDR3 sequence reads: CASSGQGAAGYTF. The CDR3 coding sequence is TGTGCCAGCAGTGGACAGGGGGCGGCCGGCTACACCTTC.

The V and J genes are TRBV12-5 and TRBJ2-3, with a weak D call TRBD2 (6 bases). V lost 6 bases and J lost 3, with 19 bases in between. Germline V lookup: CDR1 LGHNT, CDR2 FRNRAP. The CDR3 has 16 residues. The DNA for the CDR3 is TGTGCTAGTGGGCCAGGACAAACGGAGGGGACAGATACGCAGTATTTT. Protein sequence: CASGPGQTEGTDTQYF.

The genes are TRBV5-6 and TRBJ2-2; D not resolved. Trimming shortened V by 9 bases and J by 5 bases, and 11 bases separated the two germline ends. Germline loops: CDR1 SGHDT, CDR2 YYEEEE. This CDR3 comprises 12 residues. The CDR3 nucleotides read TGTGCCACCGGTCGAGTAACCGGGGAGCTGTTTTTT. It specifies CATGRVTGELFF.

The chain links TRBV19 to TRBJ2-4; TRBD2 agrees at 7 bases. The CDR3 loop spans 17 amino acids. Unmatched junction bases numbered 6, after V lost 1 base and J lost 0 bases. Per germline, CDR1 LNHDA and CDR2 SQIVND (reference sequence). The CDR3 spells CASSIGAGRLAKNIQYF. For the CDR3, the DNA is TGTGCCAGTAGTATAGGAGCGGGAAGGCTAGCCAAAAACATTCAGTACTTC.

V usage is TRBV5-1 and J usage is TRBJ2-3; D is possibly TRBD2 (5 bases). Germline loops: CDR1 SGHRS, CDR2 YFSETQ. Deletions cut 4 bases from V and 0 bases from J, with 12 bases between. The CDR3 covers 15 residues. CDR3 sequence reads: CASSPGVDSTDTQYF. DNA of the CDR3: TGCGCCAGCAGCCCCGGGGTAGACAGCACAGATACGCAGTATTTT.

This rearrangement joins TRBV6-2 or TRBV6-3 to TRBJ2-2; tentative D call: TRBD2 (6 bases). Trimming removed 5 bases at V and 5 bases at J, with 15 bases between. The germline V gene encodes CDR1 MNHEY and CDR2 SVGEGT. The CDR3 is made up of 15 amino acids. The CDR3 loop reads CASSRTGGFTGELFF. The CDR3 region has the DNA TGTGCCAGCAGTCGTACAGGAGGGTTTACCGGGGAGCTGTTTTTT.

The genes are TRBV2 and TRBJ2-7, with D perhaps matching TRBD2 (5 bases). V was trimmed by 7 bases and J by 3 bases, leaving 13 bases between them. The CDR3 contains 13 residues. Germline V gene lookup returns CDR1 SNHLY and CDR2 FYNNEI. The CDR3 loop reads CASTPAASYEQYF. The DNA of the CDR3 is TGTGCCAGCACCCCAGCGGCTAGCTACGAGCAGTACTTC.

The chain joins TRBV7-9 to TRBJ1-2; D gene uncertain. CDR3 length: 13 residues. Trimming took 5 bases from V and 4 from J, leaving 11 bases between them. Germline V lookup: CDR1 SEHNR, CDR2 FQNEAQ (reference sequence). In DNA, the CDR3 is TGTGCCAGCAGCGTCACCCTACTCTATGGCTACACCTTC. This sequence encodes CASSVTLLYGYTF.

This chain joins TRBV18 and TRBJ1-6, with D maybe TRBD1 (5 bases). The CDR3 is 13 amino acids. Germline CDR1 reads KGHSH; CDR2 reads LQKENI. Trimming stripped 4 bases from V and 8 bases from J, with 9 bases between. The CDR3 protein is CASSRDSYSPLHF. CDR3 DNA sequence: TGTGCCAGCTCACGTGACAGTTATTCACCCCTCCACTTT. The variable domain in full, with the rest retrieved from reference TRBV18 and TRBJ1-6, is NAGVMQNPRHLVRRRGQEARLRCSPMKGHSHVYWYRQLPEEGLKFMVYLQKENIIDESGMPKERFSAEFPKEGPSILRIQQVVRGDSAAYFCASSRDSYSPLHFGNGTRLTVT.

V usage is TRBV5-1 and J usage is TRBJ2-1, with D possibly matching TRBD2 (5 bases). Germline CDR1 reads SGHRS; CDR2 reads YFSETQ. V dropped 0 bases and J dropped 7 bases, with 11 bases sitting between them. The CDR3 sequence is 14 residues long. In DNA, the CDR3 is TGCGCCAGCAGCTTGGGGGTTTCGGGAAATGAGCAGTTCTTC. Encoded protein: CASSLGVSGNEQFF.

This chain connects TRBV15 to TRBJ1-4, with 7 nucleotides matching TRBD1. Germline V gives CDR1 LNHNV, CDR2 YYDKDF (reference sequence). This CDR3 contains 15 residues. With 4 bases clipped from V and 4 bases from J, the junction kept 6 bases outside the gene matches. CDR3 nucleotide sequence: TGTGCCACCAGCACTCGGGACAGTGTTAATGAAAAACTGTTTTTT. This translates into CATSTRDSVNEKLFF.

V is TRBV7-2 and J is TRBJ2-5, with TRBD2 identical over 10 bases. The CDR3 length is 15 residues. Germline assignment: CDR1 SGHTA and CDR2 FQGNSA. V shed 4 bases and J 0 bases; nucleotides not matched to a gene: 2. The CDR3 DNA is TGTGCCAGCAGCTGGACTAGCGGCCACCAAGAGACCCAGTACTTC. Translation: CASSWTSGHQETQYF.

The chain employs TRBV5-4 and TRBJ2-7, with TRBD1 identical over 12 bases. The germline V gene encodes CDR1 SGHNT and CDR2 YYREEE (reference sequence). Unmatched junction bases numbered 6, after V lost 4 bases and J lost 4 bases. The CDR3 covers 15 residues. The CDR3 nucleotides read TGTGCCAGCAGCCAGGGACAGGGGGCTGTATACGAGCAGTACTTC. Translated, it gives CASSQGQGAVYEQYF.

The rearrangement links TRBV7-2 to TRBJ2-7; the match to TRBD2 covers 9 bases. Germline lookup yields CDR1 SGHTA and CDR2 FQGNSA. The CDR3 has 16 amino acids. J lost 4 bases, V lost 1 base, and 8 bases had no gene match. The chain's CDR3 is CASSLEASGAQYEQYF. Written as DNA, the CDR3 is TGTGCCAGCAGCTTAGAGGCTAGCGGGGCCCAATACGAGCAGTACTTC.

J is TRBJ2-5 and V is TRBV4-2; D is possibly TRBD1 (6 bases). CDR3 length: 17 residues. The germline V and J ends were trimmed by 4 bases and 3 bases, with 21 bases remaining between them. Looked up from germline, CDR1 is LGHNA and CDR2 is YNFKEQ. The CDR3 DNA follows: TGTGCCAGCAGCCTGTTCATCCTGGGGGCCATCGAAGAGACCCAGTACTTC. Translated: CASSLFILGAIEETQYF.

The chain recombines TRBV9 with TRBJ2-7; 11 nucleotides line up with TRBD2. Looked up from germline, CDR1 is SGDLS and CDR2 is YYNGEE. V lost 2 bases to trimming and J lost 4 bases; unmatched junction nucleotides: 8. The CDR3 is 16 amino acids. In DNA, the CDR3 is TGTGCCAGCAGCGTTTGGGCTAGCGGGGGGAATTACGAGCAGTACTTC. Protein product: CASSVWASGGNYEQYF.

The count of this clone is one. J is TRBJ1-2 and V is TRBV5-1; perhaps TRBD1 as D (6 bases). V was cut by 0 bases and J by 9 bases, with 9 bases left in between. The CDR3 extends over 12 amino acids. Germline values: CDR1 SGHRS, CDR2 YFSETQ. The CDR3 bases are TGCGCCAGCAGCTTGGACAGGGAAAGCTACACCTTC. This encodes CASSLDRESYTF.

The V call is TRBV7-6, the J call TRBJ2-7, with TRBD1 matching 10 bases. CDR1 is SGHVS, CDR2 FNYEAQ, per germline. The CDR3 sequence is 16 residues long. The junction had 8 bases not matched to a gene; V was cut back by 1 base and J by 5 bases. The CDR3: CASSLGATGGFNEQYF. The CDR3 DNA sequence: TGTGCCAGCAGCTTAGGGGCGACAGGGGGCTTTAACGAGCAGTACTTC.

The table lists this clone with a count of one. The chain combines TRBV15 with TRBJ1-2; 10 bases fit TRBD1. Germline V gene sequence: CDR1 LNHNV, CDR2 YYDKDF (reference sequence). The CDR3 is 16 residues long. Losses at the gene ends were 8 bases for V and 4 bases for J; bases not matched to a gene: 13. The chain's CDR3 is CATGGGGDRGSYGYTF. The CDR3 DNA sequence: TGTGCCACCGGCGGAGGAGGGGACAGGGGAAGCTATGGCTACACCTTC.

The chain is built from TRBV7-9 and TRBJ1-2; possible D gene TRBD1, 6 bases. The germline V and J ends were trimmed by 6 bases and 0 bases, with 14 bases remaining between them. The length of the CDR3 is 15 residues. Germline CDR1 reads SEHNR; CDR2 reads FQNEAQ (reference sequence). The CDR3: CASRDRTAANYGYTF. The DNA of the CDR3 is TGTGCCAGCAGAGACCGGACAGCCGCTAACTATGGCTACACCTTC.

The V gene is TRBV18, the J gene TRBJ2-5; 8 nucleotides line up with TRBD1. The CDR3 is made up of 15 amino acids. Losses at the gene ends were 3 bases for V and 4 bases for J; bases not matched to a gene: 7. Germline assignment: CDR1 KGHSH and CDR2 LQKENI. CDR3 sequence reads: CASSPMTGAGETQYF. CDR3 DNA: TGTGCCAGCTCACCTATGACAGGGGCTGGAGAGACCCAGTACTTC.